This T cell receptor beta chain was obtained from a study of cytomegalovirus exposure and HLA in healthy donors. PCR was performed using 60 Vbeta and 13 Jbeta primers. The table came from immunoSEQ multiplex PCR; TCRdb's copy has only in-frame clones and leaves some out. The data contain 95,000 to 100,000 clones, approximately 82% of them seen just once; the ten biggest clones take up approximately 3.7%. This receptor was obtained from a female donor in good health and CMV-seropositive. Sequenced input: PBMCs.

CDR3 in amino acids: CASSGRRAGTYEQYF. The CDR3 region has the DNA TGCGCCAGCAGCGGAAGGAGGGCCGGCACCTACGAGCAGTACTTC. The chain is built from TRBV5-1 and TRBJ2-7; TRBD2 is a possible D gene (6 bases). Germline assignment: CDR1 SGHRS and CDR2 YFSETQ. The V end was cut by 4 bases, the J end by 2 bases, with 16 bases between. The CDR3 is 15 amino acids.